Sequencing of this T cell receptor beta chain was carried out in a study of T cells in women clearing cervical HPV infection. At the level of the study: Case blood was drawn when the lesion was first found; control blood after infection became undetectable.

The CDR3 sequence is 11 residues long. CDR1 and CDR2 from the germline V gene are SGHAT and FQNNGV. The V gene lost 2 bases and the J gene lost 5 bases, with 4 bases spanning the gap. Dot-blot hybridization genotyped cervical HPV amplified with MY09/MY11 PCR. A note on this clone: Coverage ceases 3 residues before the CDR3 finishes, and the germline J gene fills in the end.

Data came from immunoSEQ multiplex PCR; TCRdb stores just in-frame clones and leaves some out. The sample data list 35,000 to 50,000 clones. The origin of this receptor is a woman between 18 and 70 years old with a cervical HPV16 infection that either progressed to CIN3+ or cleared (not recorded which). The sequencing sample was made of blood buffy coat. The chain carries TRBV11-2 and TRBJ2-7; the D is unclear. CDR3 sequence reads: CASSLYNEQYF. The sequenced part of the CDR3 DNA is TGTGCCAGCAGCTTATACAACGAG. Using reference TRBV11-2 and TRBJ2-7 for the parts outside the CDR3, the full variable domain is EAGVAQSPRYKIIEKRQSVAFWCNPISGHATLYWYQQILGQGPKLLIQFQNNGVVDDSQLPKDRFSAERLKGVDSTLKIQPAKLEDSAVYLCASSLYNEQYFGPGTRLTVT.